Below are 29 T cell receptor beta chains sequenced from a single sample in a study of T cell changes during pregnancy in multiple sclerosis (dated by TCRdb to the late 2010s). Library generation was performed with the immunoSEQ multiplex PCR assay. TCRdb retrieved this table from immuneACCESS and kept in-frame rearrangements only. Not all clones are present; in checked studies, unresolved V genes account for under half, and no reason is known for the remainder. The sample includes some 54,000 clones, with 93% observed a single time. The top ten hold around 1.7% of the sample. The starting material was peripheral blood, obtained after pregnancy. Receptor source: a female donor with multiple sclerosis, enrolled in a pregnancy study.

The chain is built from TRBV5-1 and TRBJ2-1, with 7 nucleotides matching TRBD2. After removal of 0 bases from V and 5 bases from J, the junction contained 11 bases not matched to a gene. CDR3 length: 17 amino acids. Germline values: CDR1 SGHRS, CDR2 YFSETQ. The CDR3 DNA reads as TGCGCCAGCAGCTTGGCTACACTAGCGAAAAAAAACAATGAGCAGTTCTTC. Residues: CASSLATLAKKNNEQFF.

The chain joins TRBV5-4 to TRBJ2-2, with TRBD2 identical over 10 bases. Germline CDR1 SGHNT, CDR2 YYREEE (reference sequence). V gave up 4 bases and J gave up 5 bases; unmatched junction bases: 11. The CDR3 sequence is 17 residues long. The CDR3 sequence: CASSPDLAGVQTGELFF. The CDR3 coding sequence is TGTGCCAGCAGCCCCGATCTAGCGGGAGTGCAAACCGGGGAGCTGTTTTTT.

This sequence joins TRBV27 and TRBJ2-1; D is perhaps TRBD2 (6 bases). Trimming stripped 5 bases from V and 10 bases from J, with 15 bases between. Germline assignment: CDR1 MNHEY and CDR2 SMNVEV (reference sequence). The CDR3 consists of 13 residues. The DNA of the CDR3 is TGTGCCAGCAGTCTAGGACCAAGCGGGGAGCAGTTCTTC. It encodes CASSLGPSGEQFF.

The chain has TRBV15 and TRBJ2-7, with 9 bases aligning to TRBD1. The CDR3 is 16 residues long. Unmatched junction bases numbered 5, after V lost 0 bases and J lost 2 bases. Germline values: CDR1 LNHNV, CDR2 YYDKDF (reference sequence). The CDR3 DNA follows: TGTGCCACCAGCAGAGATTTGGGACAGGGTGCCTACGAGCAGTACTTC. Its protein product is CATSRDLGQGAYEQYF.

This chain links TRBV7-9 with TRBJ2-3; TRBD1 matches at 7 bases. The CDR3 sequence is 16 residues long. The J segment lost 5 bases and the V segment lost 6 bases, leaving 14 bases of the junction unmatched. CDR1 is SEHNR, CDR2 FQNEAQ, per germline (reference sequence). CDR3 in amino acids: CASRRGTGDPGDTQYF. Here the CDR3 DNA reads TGTGCCAGCAGACGCGGCACAGGGGATCCAGGAGATACGCAGTATTTT.

About this clone: In the same sample, other DNA sequences code for this CDR3. The V call is TRBV7-9, the J call TRBJ2-7, with D possibly matching TRBD1 (6 bases). The CDR3 spans 14 residues. V was cut by 1 base and J by 4 bases, with 11 bases left in between. Germline V CDR1 and CDR2: SEHNR, FQNEAQ (reference sequence). The CDR3, as DNA: TGTGCCAGCAGCTTAGGGGGGCTCGGATACGAGCAGTACTTC. Its protein product is CASSLGGLGYEQYF.

The V gene is TRBV19, the J gene TRBJ1-2; 12 bases agree with TRBD1. Per the germline V gene, CDR1 is LNHDA and CDR2 is SQIVND (reference sequence). V gave up 3 bases and J gave up 7 bases; unmatched junction bases: 6. This CDR3 has 15 amino acids. The CDR3 DNA reads TGTGCCAGTAGTATTCTGGGGACAGGGGGCGGTGGCTACACCTTC. Protein product: CASSILGTGGGGYTF.

The chain links TRBV7-3 to TRBJ2-5, with TRBD1 identical over 9 bases. Losses at the gene ends were 5 bases for V and 5 bases for J; bases not matched to a gene: 12. Germline-derived CDR1 and CDR2 are SGHTA and FQGTGA. This CDR3 has 16 residues. The CDR3 sequence: CASSPAAGTGFETQYF. In DNA form, the CDR3 reads TGTGCCAGCAGCCCGGCGGCGGGGACAGGGTTTGAGACCCAGTACTTC.

The gene calls are TRBV19 and TRBJ1-5; a weak D match, TRBD1 (5 bases). CDR1 is LNHDA and CDR2 is SQIVND in the germline V gene (reference sequence). The germline V and J ends were trimmed by 1 base and 0 bases, with 7 bases remaining between them. There are 15 residues in the CDR3. The CDR3 DNA reads TGTGCCAGTAGTATAGTCCAGGGTAGCAATCAGCCCCAGCATTTT. It yields the protein CASSIVQGSNQPQHF.

The CDR3 loop is CASSARDSGRYEQFF. The CDR3 nucleotides are TGTGCCAGCAGCGCCCGGGACTCAGGGAGGTATGAGCAGTTCTTC. V usage is TRBV7-9 and J usage is TRBJ2-1, with D tentatively TRBD2 (6 bases). CDR3 length equals 15 residues. From germline, CDR1 is SEHNR and CDR2 FQNEAQ (reference sequence). V lost 5 bases and J lost 8, with 19 bases in between. The whole variable domain, filled in from reference TRBV7-9 and TRBJ2-1, reads DTGVSQNPRHKITKRGQNVTFRCDPISEHNRLYWYRQTLGQGPEFLTYFQNEAQLEKSRLLSDRFSAERPKGSFSTLEIQRTEQGDSAMYLCASSARDSGRYEQFFGPGTRLTVL.

The chain combines TRBV13 with TRBJ2-7; no definite D call. Trimming pared 6 bases from V and 0 bases from J, leaving 6 bases between. The germline gives CDR1 PRHDT, CDR2 FYEKMQ (reference sequence). The CDR3 contains 12 residues. CDR3 in amino acids: CASSSSSYEQYF. The CDR3 DNA is TGTGCCAGCAGTTCGAGCTCCTACGAGCAGTACTTC.

The rearrangement joins TRBV5-6 to TRBJ1-4; D call uncertain. Germline CDR1 SGHDT, CDR2 YYEEEE. V was cut by 0 bases and J by 8 bases, with 20 bases left in between. CDR3 length: 17 residues. The CDR3 loop is CASSLAGVDLRGEKLFF. The CDR3 nucleotides read TGTGCCAGCAGCTTGGCGGGAGTGGATTTAAGAGGAGAAAAACTGTTTTTT.

The gene calls are TRBV11-2 and TRBJ2-1; 11 bases line up with TRBD2. The CDR3 covers 16 residues. Germline values: CDR1 SGHAT, CDR2 FQNNGV. V trimming: 4 bases; J trimming: 7 bases; junction bases outside the gene matches: 9. CDR3 in amino acids: CASSSISGGAFNEQFF. CDR3 DNA: TGTGCCAGCAGCTCGATTAGCGGGGGGGCGTTTAATGAGCAGTTCTTC.

This sequence joins TRBV9 and TRBJ2-7, with TRBD2 matching over 7 bases. Per the germline V gene, CDR1 is SGDLS and CDR2 is YYNGEE. Losses at the gene ends were 1 base for V and 6 bases for J; bases not matched to a gene: 4. CDR3 length: 13 residues. The CDR3 DNA reads TGTGCCAGCAGCGTAAAGGGCGGGGGCGAGCAGTACTTC. Translating gives CASSVKGGGEQYF.

DNA for the CDR3: TGTGCCAGCAGCTCCGAGGGTCCTGGGGCCAACGTCCTGACTTTC. Translating gives CASSSEGPGANVLTF. J is TRBJ2-6 and V is TRBV5-4; D may be TRBD2 (5 bases). The CDR3 loop spans 15 amino acids. Trimming cost V 3 bases and J 2 bases, with 9 bases left between them. CDR1 SGHNT and CDR2 YYREEE come from the germline V gene (reference sequence).

The gene calls are TRBV6-1 and TRBJ1-5, with 8 bases fitting TRBD1. The CDR3 is 14 amino acids. Germline-derived CDR1 and CDR2 are MNHNS and SASEGT. The junction had 2 bases not matched to a gene; V was cut back by 3 bases and J by 4 bases. The CDR3 protein is CASSDRQGNQPQHF. The CDR3 nucleotides read TGTGCCAGCAGTGACCGACAGGGGAATCAGCCCCAGCATTTT.

The chain uses TRBV7-3 and TRBJ1-2, with 9 bases identical to TRBD1. This CDR3 has 15 residues. V lost 3 bases to trimming and J lost 7 bases; unmatched junction nucleotides: 9. CDR1 is SGHTA, CDR2 FQGTGA, per germline. CDR3 coding DNA: TGTGCCAGCAGCTTTGGGACAGGGAAATCTGGTGGCTACACCTTC. Translating it yields CASSFGTGKSGGYTF.

The chain recombines TRBV25-1 with TRBJ2-1; D perhaps matches TRBD2 (6 bases). The CDR3 has 16 amino acids. V lost 3 bases and J 7 bases, leaving 19 bases between the germline ends. CDR1 is MGHDK and CDR2 is SYGVNS in the germline V gene. CDR3 protein: CASSDGRDSDHNEQFF. The CDR3 bases are TGTGCCAGCAGTGATGGCCGGGACTCCGACCATAATGAGCAGTTCTTC. Variable domain in full (rest from reference TRBV25-1 and TRBJ2-1): EADIYQTPRYLVIGTGKKITLECSQTMGHDKMYWYQQDPGMELHLIHYSYGVNSTEKGDLSSESTVSRIRTEHFPLTLESARPSHTSQYLCASSDGRDSDHNEQFFGPGTRLTVL.

This sequence joins TRBV7-3 and TRBJ1-1; a possible D gene is TRBD1 (5 bases). The V and J ends lost 1 base and 8 bases respectively, with 11 bases between them. The CDR3 runs 13 residues. Germline CDR1 SGHTA, CDR2 FQGTGA. The CDR3 spells CASSLMGGAEAFF. The DNA of the CDR3 is TGTGCCAGCAGCTTAATGGGTGGGGCCGAAGCTTTCTTT.

The gene calls are TRBV5-6 and TRBJ2-1; D gene uncertain. This CDR3 region has 12 residues. Germline CDR1 and CDR2: SGHDT and YYEEEE. Trimming took off 4 bases at V and 5 bases at J, with 7 bases between the two ends. The CDR3 nucleotides are TGTGCCAGCAGCCGAGTAGACAATGAGCAGTTCTTC. Protein product: CASSRVDNEQFF.

This clone showed up just once. V and J are TRBV27 and TRBJ2-1; D gene unclear. CDR3 length: 16 residues. V was cut by 5 bases and J by 0 bases, with 14 bases left in between. Germline CDR1 reads MNHEY; CDR2 reads SMNVEV (reference sequence). The DNA for the CDR3 is TGTGCCAGCAGTACCCGCGGTACAAGCTCCTACAATGAGCAGTTCTTC. It is translated as CASSTRGTSSYNEQFF.

V usage is TRBV5-8 and J usage is TRBJ1-3; D may be TRBD1 (6 bases). Germline V lookup: CDR1 SGHTS, CDR2 YDEGEE. The CDR3 has 17 residues. Trimming removed 4 bases at V and 0 bases at J, with 17 bases between. CDR3 amino acids: CASSAGLVRGSGNTIYF. CDR3 bases: TGTGCCAGCAGCGCGGGCCTCGTCAGGGGCTCTGGAAACACCATATATTTT.

This sequence joins TRBV7-2 and TRBJ2-2; tentative D call: TRBD1 (5 bases). With 3 bases removed from V and 6 bases from J, the gap between germline ends came to 14 bases. The germline CDR1 and CDR2 sequences are SGHTA and FQGNSA. The CDR3 is 15 residues long. The CDR3 region has the DNA TGTGCCAGCAGCTTCAGGGATTTCGGGCCCGGGGAGCTGTTTTTT. Its translation is CASSFRDFGPGELFF. The whole variable domain, filled in from reference TRBV7-2 and TRBJ2-2, reads GAGVSQSPSNKVTEKGKDVELRCDPISGHTALYWYRQSLGQGLEFLIYFQGNSAPDKSGLPSDRFSAERTGGSVSTLTIQRTQQEDSAVYLCASSFRDFGPGELFFGEGSRLTVL.

This chain joins TRBV2 and TRBJ2-7; 8 nucleotides line up with TRBD1. CDR3 length: 12 amino acids. With V trimmed by 4 bases and J by 6 bases, 2 bases remained unmatched. Looked up from germline, CDR1 is SNHLY and CDR2 is FYNNEI. CDR3 sequence: CASSVGQGEQYF. In DNA form, the CDR3 reads TGTGCCAGCAGTGTTGGACAGGGCGAGCAGTACTTC.

The V and J genes are TRBV5-4 and TRBJ2-7, with D unresolved. Germline V gives CDR1 SGHNT, CDR2 YYREEE (reference sequence). Trimming shortened V by 2 bases and J by 0 bases, and 12 bases separated the two germline ends. This CDR3 comprises 15 residues. The CDR3 loop is CASSLKTDFSYEQYF. The CDR3 coding sequence is TGTGCCAGCAGCTTAAAAACTGACTTCTCCTACGAGCAGTACTTC.

The chain is built from TRBV28 and TRBJ2-1, with TRBD1 matching 10 bases. CDR1 MDHEN and CDR2 SYDVKM come from the germline V gene. J gave up 5 bases and V 7 bases, and 8 bases lay outside the gene matches. CDR3 length: 15 residues. CDR3 coding DNA: TGTGCCAGCAAAATCGGGGACAGGGGCGACAATGAGCAGTTCTTC. This sequence encodes CASKIGDRGDNEQFF.

The chain carries TRBV5-1 and TRBJ2-5; 9 nucleotides line up with TRBD2. The CDR3 runs 16 residues. The germline V gene has CDR1 SGHRS and CDR2 YFSETQ. With 0 bases clipped from V and 1 base from J, the junction kept 4 bases outside the gene matches. Written as DNA, the CDR3 is TGCGCCAGCAGCTTGGGGGCTAGCGGGACCCAAGAGACCCAGTACTTC. It yields the protein CASSLGASGTQETQYF.

The chain recombines TRBV19 with TRBJ2-2, with D maybe TRBD1 (6 bases). The length of the CDR3 is 12 residues. The germline V gene has CDR1 LNHDA and CDR2 SQIVND (reference sequence). Trimming took 4 bases from V and 6 from J, leaving 6 bases between them. CDR3 residues: CASSNRAGELFF. The CDR3 DNA follows: TGTGCCAGTAGTAACAGGGCCGGGGAGCTGTTTTTT.

The V call is TRBV6-4, the J call TRBJ2-3; maybe TRBD2 (5 bases). V dropped 3 bases and J dropped 6 bases, with 13 bases sitting between them. This CDR3 is built from 14 residues. In germline, CDR1 is MRHNA, CDR2 SNTAGT. Written as DNA, the CDR3 is TGTGCCAGCAGTGAAGAGGGAGAGGGTGATACGCAGTATTTT. The encoded protein is CASSEEGEGDTQYF.